These 15 T cell receptor beta chains were all obtained from the same sample, sequenced in a study of shared clonotypes between healthy human individuals. Naive CD8 cells lacked CD45RO, underwent positive selection for CCR7 and left out terminally differentiated effector memory CD45RA+ cells. The assay was immunoSEQ multiplex PCR, and TCRdb's table has in-frame clones only and misses some. The repertoire holds about 2.1 million clones, with 93% as singletons. Sequenced sample: naive CD8+ T cells from PBMCs. The receptors shown here come from a man younger than 35 in good health. Some clones in this sample may be carry-over from other donors' samples.

Remarks on this clone: This specimen includes other DNA sequences encoding the same CDR3. CDR3 loop: CSARDRSEQYF. CDR3 bases: TGCAGTGCTAGAGACCGCTCCGAGCAGTACTTC. V and J are TRBV20-1 and TRBJ2-7, with no clear D. Per germline, CDR1 DFQATT and CDR2 SNEGSKA (reference sequence). The CDR3 is 11 residues long. Trimming pared 0 bases from V and 6 bases from J, leaving 6 bases between.

This clone was recorded once. Within the sample, other DNA sequences also encode this same CDR3. This CDR3 reads CAISLDRGNQPQHF. CDR3 DNA: TGTGCCATCAGTTTGGACAGGGGCAATCAGCCCCAGCATTTT. The V gene is TRBV10-3, the J gene TRBJ1-5; 8 bases line up with TRBD1. V dropped 5 bases and J dropped 2; count of bases not matched to a gene: 2. The CDR3 contains 14 residues. Germline V CDR1 and CDR2: ENHRY, SYGVKD.

This chain joins TRBV7-9 and TRBJ2-1, with D possibly called TRBD1 or TRBD2 (6 bases each). The germline V gene has CDR1 SEHNR and CDR2 FQNEAQ (reference sequence). V was cut by 1 base and J by 5 bases, with 9 bases left in between. The CDR3 sequence is 14 residues long. CDR3 sequence: CASSLERGDNEQFF. The CDR3 coding sequence is TGTGCCAGCAGCTTAGAAAGGGGGGACAATGAGCAGTTCTTC.

This clone was seen once. The chain uses TRBV5-6 and TRBJ2-5, with 10 bases fitting TRBD1. From germline, CDR1 is SGHDT and CDR2 YYEEEE. V trimming: 0 bases; J trimming: 5 bases; junction bases outside the gene matches: 7. The CDR3 has 16 amino acids. CDR3 DNA: TGTGCCAGCAGCTTGGACGACAGGGGGCGCGGGGAGACCCAGTACTTC. This sequence encodes CASSLDDRGRGETQYF.

The chain couples TRBV9 to TRBJ2-7; D call uncertain. The CDR3 runs to 14 residues. V shed 4 bases and J shed 0 bases, with 11 bases lying between them. Germline CDR1 reads SGDLS; CDR2 reads YYNGEE. The DNA of the CDR3 is TGTGCCAGCAGCCCCGGCCAAGCCTCCTACGAGCAGTACTTC. It is translated as CASSPGQASYEQYF.

This clone was recorded only once. Distinct nucleotide sequences in the sample also encode this CDR3. This sequence joins TRBV27 and TRBJ1-5; D possibly corresponds to TRBD1 (5 bases). This CDR3 region has 15 residues. V was clipped by 6 bases and J by 1 base, with 13 bases between them. Looked up from germline, CDR1 is MNHEY and CDR2 is SMNVEV (reference sequence). The CDR3 is CASSYGGGSNQPQHF. The CDR3 bases are TGTGCCAGCAGCTATGGGGGGGGAAGCAATCAGCCCCAGCATTTT.

The V gene is TRBV30, the J gene TRBJ1-1; D not resolved. The CDR3 extends over 12 amino acids. Germline-derived CDR1 and CDR2 are GTSNPN and SVGIG (reference sequence). The V end lost 0 bases, the J end lost 7 bases, and 9 bases lay between the germline ends. CDR3 sequence (DNA): TGTGCCTGGAGTGTAGGAACAGATGAAGCTTTCTTT. This encodes CAWSVGTDEAFF.

The chain links TRBV11-1 to TRBJ2-7, with D maybe TRBD1 (6 bases). This CDR3 comprises 15 residues. The V gene's germline CDR1 is SGHAT and CDR2 FQDESV (reference sequence). Trimming took 1 base from V and 5 from J, leaving 15 bases between them. CDR3 loop: CASSLGVGTNDEQYF. DNA of the CDR3: TGTGCCAGCAGCTTAGGGGTAGGGACAAATGACGAGCAGTACTTC.

The chain has TRBV4-2 and TRBJ2-2, with 8 bases fitting TRBD2. Germline V CDR1 and CDR2: LGHNA, YNFKEQ. The CDR3 totals 16 residues. V shed 1 base and J 4 bases; nucleotides not matched to a gene: 5. Here the CDR3 reads CASSQAPSGLTGELFF. For the CDR3, the DNA is TGTGCCAGCAGCCAAGCCCCTAGCGGGCTCACCGGGGAGCTGTTTTTT.

The J gene is TRBJ2-3, the V gene TRBV7-2; 7 bases match TRBD2. V lost 1 base and J lost 1; bases outside the gene matches: 5. There are 16 residues in the CDR3. Germline loops: CDR1 SGHTA, CDR2 FQGNSA. In DNA form, the CDR3 reads TGTGCCAGCAGCTTAGGGGCTAGCGGAGGCACAGATACGCAGTATTTT. Protein sequence: CASSLGASGGTDTQYF.

This chain uses TRBV11-2 with TRBJ2-3, with a possible D match to TRBD2 (5 bases). CDR3 size: 16 residues. Trimming left V 5 bases short and J 3 bases short, with 18 bases between. Germline V lookup: CDR1 SGHAT, CDR2 FQNNGV. Here the CDR3 DNA reads TGTGCCAGCAGCGGGATGAGGGCCTTTGGGACAGATACGCAGTATTTT. Amino acids: CASSGMRAFGTDTQYF.

The rearrangement joins TRBV6-1 to TRBJ1-2; 10 bases fit TRBD1. The ends lost 5 bases at V and 4 bases at J; junction bases unmatched: 7. The CDR3 length is 15 residues. Germline V gene sequence: CDR1 MNHNS, CDR2 SASEGT. This chain's CDR3 is CASSPRDRGTYGYTF. CDR3 nucleotide sequence: TGTGCCAGCAGTCCCCGGGACAGGGGTACCTATGGCTACACCTTC.

V and J are TRBV7-6 and TRBJ2-5; 13 bases fit TRBD2. The V gene end was trimmed by 1 base and the J gene end by 5 bases; junction bases not matched to a gene: 10. Germline CDR1 reads SGHVS; CDR2 reads FNYEAQ. This CDR3 contains 18 residues. The CDR3 nucleotides read TGTGCCAGCAGCTTAGGGACTAGCGGGGGACCCCCTTTTGAGACCCAGTACTTC. Translation gives CASSLGTSGGPPFETQYF.

The V call is TRBV7-2, the J call TRBJ1-5, with no clear D. From germline, CDR1 is SGHTA and CDR2 FQGNSA. The CDR3 is made up of 16 amino acids. Trimming pared 3 bases from V and 4 bases from J, leaving 16 bases between. The CDR3 sequence: CASSLWEQLGNQPQHF. The CDR3 DNA follows: TGTGCCAGCAGCTTGTGGGAACAGCTCGGAAATCAGCCCCAGCATTTT.

This clone was seen a single time. J is TRBJ2-7 and V is TRBV27; TRBD1 matches at 8 bases. Per germline, CDR1 MNHEY and CDR2 SMNVEV (reference sequence). Trimming removed 1 base from V and 7 bases from J; junction bases left unmatched: 9. The CDR3 runs to 15 residues. The CDR3 loop is CASSLLGQGAGEQYF. The CDR3 bases are TGTGCCAGCAGTTTATTAGGGCAGGGGGCAGGGGAGCAGTACTTC.